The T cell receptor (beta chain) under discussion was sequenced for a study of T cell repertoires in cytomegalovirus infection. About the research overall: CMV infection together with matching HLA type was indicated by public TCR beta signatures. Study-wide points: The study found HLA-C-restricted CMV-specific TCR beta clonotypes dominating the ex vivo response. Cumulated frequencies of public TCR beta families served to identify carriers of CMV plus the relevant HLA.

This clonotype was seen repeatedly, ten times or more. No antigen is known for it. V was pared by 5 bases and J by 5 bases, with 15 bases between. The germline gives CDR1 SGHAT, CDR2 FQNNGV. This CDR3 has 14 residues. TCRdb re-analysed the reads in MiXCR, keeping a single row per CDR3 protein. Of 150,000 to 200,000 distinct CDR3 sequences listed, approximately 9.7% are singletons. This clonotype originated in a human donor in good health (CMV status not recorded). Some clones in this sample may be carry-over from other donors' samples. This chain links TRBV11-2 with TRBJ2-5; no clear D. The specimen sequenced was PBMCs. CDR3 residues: CASSTSGRGETQYF. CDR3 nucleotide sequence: TGTGCCAGCAGCACCTCGGGCCGTGGGGAGACCCAGTACTTC. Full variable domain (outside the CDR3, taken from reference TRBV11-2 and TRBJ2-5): EAGVAQSPRYKIIEKRQSVAFWCNPISGHATLYWYQQILGQGPKLLIQFQNNGVVDDSQLPKDRFSAERLKGVDSTLKIQPAKLEDSAVYLCASSTSGRGETQYFGPGTRLLVL.